The following is a T cell receptor (beta chain) sequence with its context. Its antigen is still unknown. No base quality information exists; no much larger clone differs at one position. The sample is drawn from a study of cytomegalovirus exposure and HLA in healthy donors (dated by TCRdb to between 2016 and 2019). Background for the entire study: An earlier analysis of roughly 500 of the donors reported more than 250 Gb of sequence data and around 120 million unique TCR beta sequences from about 200 million T cells. A later analysis re-analyzed previously published TCR beta repertoires from several hundred donors and added high-resolution HLA genotyping to study TCR occurrence patterns. Using immunosequencing, the study profiled T cell repertoires from 666 subjects and related those repertoires to cytomegalovirus serostatus. Of the 350 to 450 genotyped donors, approximately 83% fell in the genetic ancestry cluster associated with self-reported Caucasian donors. HLA typing covered class I and class II loci at four-digit resolution. Roughly five DR-DQ haplotypes were handled as single units for association and clustering, since linkage in the cohort was strong. In addition to the first cohort of several hundred subjects, a separate validation cohort of approximately 120 different subjects was used. Among under 450 genotyped donors of the cohort, an average of 235,054 unique TCR beta nucleotide sequences were sequenced per donor, 15% to 20% of them non-productive. Rather than using new phenotypic data, the later analysis identified candidate immune exposures from TCR beta sequences and from how often those sequences occurred across donors. An earlier analysis of about 600 of the donors used high-throughput TCR beta sequencing to judge whether each TCR beta V gene segment behaved as functional or pseudogenic. Every discovery cohort repertoire had been produced on one sequencing platform. The study aimed to test whether cataloging public T cell receptors could reveal signatures of past pathogen exposure. The number of donors typed differed by locus, with roughly 629-640 for A, B, C, DRB1 and DQB1, roughly 520 for DQA1, 600 to 610 for DPA1, and some 450 for DPB1. High-throughput TCR immunosequencing, statistical association of individual TCRs with disease status, and machine learning were combined to predict cytomegalovirus infection status. An early release covering some 640 HLA-typed donors comprised 250 to 350 gigabases of sequencing data and 85 million or so unique TCR sequences. Genome-wide SNP genotypes for about three fifths of the 666 donors were used in a later genetic analysis, which treated that subset as a discovery cohort. Alongside the repertoire data, information on donor age, sex, ethnicity and CMV serostatus was compiled. Overall results and qualifications from the work: A group of highly shared sequence variants was considered likely to be a technical artifact of the sequencing pipeline. In vitro tests confirmed that three of the cytomegalovirus-associated TCR beta chains recognize cytomegalovirus antigens. In a later genetic analysis, fewer N-insertions in productive TCRs were reported among donors in an Asian-associated ancestry cluster than the roughly 700-donor mean. In an earlier analysis of 587 of the donors, most TCR beta V segments were observed in productive rearrangements about 90% or about 30% of the time, broadly matching IMGT annotations. Because counts were too low, roughly 18 rarely observed V segments, including chromosome 9 orphons, were left out of the earlier analysis of about 500 of the donors. The study gave a list of some 150 TCR beta chains associated with cytomegalovirus. Correlated functional status among segregating V segments might reflect linkage disequilibrium, but an unknown experimental factor could not be ruled out. The only immune exposure information available for the cohort was CMV serostatus. It was suggested by the authors that the approach could potentially be generalized to other disease states and immunological phenotypes. The classifier was reported to diagnose cytomegalovirus status with high specificity and sensitivity in both the original cohort and the validation cohort. According to a later analysis, TCR association rates differed among HLA loci, with DRB1 alleles showing the most associated TCRs and HLA-C alleles showing the fewest. In this cohort, only TCR beta chains were sequenced, and detectable features were limited by the absence of alpha or paired-chain data. While some public TCRs were present in many individuals, most TCR sequences turned up only very rarely across donors. HLA typing was unavailable for some donors at each locus, so association tests used only the typed subset. A later analysis found that most CMV-associated TCR beta chains appeared HLA-restricted, with HLA associations seemingly driven largely by CMV exposure. A later analysis associated 16,951 TCR beta sequences with specific HLA alleles at a false discovery rate of 0.05. An association between a missense DCLRE1C variant and V-gene and J-gene trimming of TCR beta chains was found in a later genetic analysis and replicated in an independent cohort. Presence/absence analyses assumed roughly uniform sequencing depth across donors, an assumption that may not hold. In a later analysis, several top co-occurrence clusters were reported to appear linked to parvovirus B19, influenza, CMV and Epstein-Barr virus. Compared with equally common non-associated chains, HLA-associated TCR beta chains in a later analysis were more clonally expanded and had lower generation probabilities. When HLA alleles, especially DR and DQ, strongly co-occurred, TCR associations were difficult to assign to individual alleles. A further reported finding was that TCR beta sequences accurately predicted the HLA-A and HLA-B alleles for most subjects in the first cohort.

The cohort consisted of 670 or so healthy bone marrow donors. At the time of sampling, all cohort members were nominally healthy, though unrecorded immune exposures were likely present. The donor was CMV seropositive and belonged to the group of some 290 seropositive cohort members. Every donor gave a peripheral blood sample, and the peripheral blood mononuclear cells from that sample were used for TCR beta sequencing. Genomic DNA was extracted from the blood cell samples with the Qiagen DNeasy Blood Extraction Kit. Library preparation employed the immunoSEQ multiplex PCR assay. For the multiplex PCR, a mixture combining 60 forward primers for TCR Vbeta segments and 13 reverse primers for TCR Jbeta segments was used. A multiplex PCR assay on genomic DNA amplified the CDR3 region of rearranged TCR beta genes. Amplified TCR beta libraries were sequenced as 87-base-pair reads on the Illumina HiSeq System. Per the authors' processing: In a later analysis, some 80 million unique TCR beta chains were counted across the approximately 670 repertoires, and roughly 11 million of these chains were shared by at least two donors. A nearest-neighbor algorithm error-corrected the raw reads and collapsed the reads into unique sequences, merging closely related sequences to remove PCR and sequencing errors. Alignment of CDR3 sequences to IMGT reference sequences was used to assign V, D and J gene segments. For a sequence to be retained, a match of at least six nucleotides was required to both a V gene segment and a J gene segment. A rearrangement counted as productive if the CDR3 had no stop codons and remained in frame with V and J, and every other rearrangement counted as non-productive. Following IMGT convention, CDR3 was defined as the stretch from the second conserved V-encoded cysteine up to the conserved J-encoded phenylalanine. The earlier analysis of 450 to 750 of the donors excluded any sequence lacking an unambiguous match to a single V gene segment. In an earlier analysis of some 590 of the donors, V segments were called functional above 56.7% productive rearrangements and were called segregating when the between-donor standard deviation exceeded 5%. To diagnose cytomegalovirus status from the catalog of TCR beta chain sequences, a statistical classification framework was built. In a later analysis, TCR nucleotide sequences were compared against IMGT/GENE-DB human TR gene sequences so that V and J genes could be assigned. In a later analysis, CDR3 sequences and most-parsimonious VDJ recombination scenarios were assigned using the TCRdist pipeline. In a later analysis, every TCR beta chain was defined by the combination of its CDR3 amino acid sequence and its V-gene family, and reads without a unique V-gene family were dropped. As a way to deal with suspected cross-contamination and a sequencing artifact, a later analysis dropped more than 500 nucleotide sequences that were highly shared and had low generation probability. For each public chain, a later analysis derived a clonal expansion index from normalized ranks of inferred template counts within each repertoire. A later analysis computed generation probabilities with a VDJ recombination model fitted to out-of-frame rearrangements, and checked the results against IGoR. Hypergeometric tests were used in a later analysis to score TCR-TCR, TCR-HLA and TCR-CMV co-occurrence, with a repertoire-size bias correction applied to the TCR pairs. To estimate false discovery rates, a later analysis permuted the HLA or CMV assignments 20 times. A later analysis grouped co-occurring TCRs with DBSCAN, adding TCRdist sequence similarity when clustering within HLA-allele-positive subsets. Co-occurrence clustering excluded repertoires with fewer than 30,000 or more than 120,000 public chains, plus five with anomalous nucleotide sharing. The clones in this table, taken by TCRdb from immuneACCESS, are in-frame only. Not every clone is retained; where verified, under half of the shortfall comes from an unresolved V gene, and the cause of the rest is unknown. That table supplies the V and J calls and clone size; D and trimming were determined from the DNA. Present in this sample are approximately 130,000 clones, approximately 80% of which were seen just once. The ten largest clones capture 5.8% of the sample.

The specimen was PBMCs. The receptor was derived from a man younger than 35 in good health and CMV-seropositive.

CDR3 region: CASSFRTGLYNEQFF. The DNA is TGTGCCAGCAGTTTTAGGACAGGGCTTTACAATGAGCAGTTCTTC. Here the chain combines TRBV27 and TRBJ2-1, with 8 middle bases fitting TRBD1. Reading from cysteine to phenylalanine, the CDR3 counts 15 amino acids. Kept here is only the CDR3 DNA, which spans 45 bases and is read in frame from base 1. Germline trimming amounts to 3 bases on V and 4 bases on J, with 5 as the count of junction bases outside the gene matches. CDR1 and CDR2, looked up from the germline V gene (reference sequence), are MNHEY and SMNVEV.